This T cell receptor (beta chain) was recovered during a study of CD8 T cells in ankylosing spondylitis. This CDR3 spans 13 amino acids. Germline-derived CDR1 and CDR2 are SGHKS and YYEKEE (reference sequence). Trimming pared 0 bases from V and 5 bases from J, leaving 6 bases between. By share, this clonotype ranks as large (0.1 to 1%). Its antigen is still unknown. The study, taken as a whole, reports: Reported data indicate significant enrichment of disease-linked clones within matched ankylosing spondylitis synovial fluid. Disease-linked clones bore a CD8+ phenotype and were relatively rare in peripheral blood.

Quantitative 5'-RACE with molecular barcodes produced the TCR beta libraries. TCRdb called the 5' RACE reads again in MiXCR, with one record for every CDR3 protein. The sample lists about 36,000 distinct CDR3 sequences, 13% seen once, with roughly 32% in the top ten. This receptor was taken from a male donor with ankylosing spondylitis. The chain carries TRBV5-5 and TRBJ2-1, with unresolved D. The sample taken for sequencing was synovial fluid, either unsorted or a sorted T cell fraction (not recorded which). The CDR3 DNA reads as TGTGCCAGCAGCTTGGCCCCAGACAATGAGCAGTTCTTC. This encodes CASSLAPDNEQFF. The whole variable domain, remainder taken from reference TRBV5-5 and TRBJ2-1, is DAGVTQSPTHLIKTRGQQVTLRCSPISGHKSVSWYQQVLGQGPQFIFQYYEKEERGRGNFPDRFSARQFPNYSSELNVNALLLGDSALYLCASSLAPDNEQFFGPGTRLTVL.